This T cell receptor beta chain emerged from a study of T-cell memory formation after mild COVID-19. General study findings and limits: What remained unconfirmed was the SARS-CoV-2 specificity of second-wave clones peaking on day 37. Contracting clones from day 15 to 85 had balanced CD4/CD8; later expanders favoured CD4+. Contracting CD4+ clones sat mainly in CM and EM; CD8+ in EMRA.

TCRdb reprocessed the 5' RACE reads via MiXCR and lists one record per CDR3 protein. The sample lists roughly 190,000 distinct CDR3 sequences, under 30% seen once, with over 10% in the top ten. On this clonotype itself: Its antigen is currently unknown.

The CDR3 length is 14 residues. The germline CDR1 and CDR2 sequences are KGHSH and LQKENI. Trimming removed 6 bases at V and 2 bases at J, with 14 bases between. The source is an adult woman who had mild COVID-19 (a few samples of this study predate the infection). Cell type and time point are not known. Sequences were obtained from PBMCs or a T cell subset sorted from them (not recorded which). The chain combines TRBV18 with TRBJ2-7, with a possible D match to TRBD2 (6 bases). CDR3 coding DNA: TGTGCCAGCTCGCCCCGGGACTCTGCCTACGAGCAGTACTTC. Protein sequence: CASSPRDSAYEQYF.